This TCR beta chain was identified during a study of human T cells and chemical hapten exposure. Only a few counts were recorded for this clonotype. MiXCR was run by TCRdb on the RACE reads, yielding one entry per CDR3 protein. The sample lists about 290,000 distinct CDR3 sequences; around 7% were seen once. Time point in this sample: pre-sensitization, week 0. Regarding treatment: therapeutic diphenylcyclopropenone sensitization with weekly scalp DPC. Total RNA was isolated from unfractionated whole blood. This CDR3 region has 13 residues. The germline V gene encodes CDR1 SGHTA and CDR2 FQGTGA. V lost 4 bases and J 3 bases, leaving 9 bases between the germline ends.

The source was whole blood, collected in connection with sensitization to the hapten diphenylcyclopropenone (DPC). The V and J genes are TRBV7-3 and TRBJ1-1; D perhaps matches TRBD1 (5 bases). This clonotype was sampled from a man aged 18 to 29 with alopecia areata. Some clones in this sample may be carry-over from other donors' samples. The CDR3 sequence: CASSSQGYTEAFF. DNA of the CDR3: TGTGCCAGCAGCTCCCAGGGTTACACTGAAGCTTTCTTT.